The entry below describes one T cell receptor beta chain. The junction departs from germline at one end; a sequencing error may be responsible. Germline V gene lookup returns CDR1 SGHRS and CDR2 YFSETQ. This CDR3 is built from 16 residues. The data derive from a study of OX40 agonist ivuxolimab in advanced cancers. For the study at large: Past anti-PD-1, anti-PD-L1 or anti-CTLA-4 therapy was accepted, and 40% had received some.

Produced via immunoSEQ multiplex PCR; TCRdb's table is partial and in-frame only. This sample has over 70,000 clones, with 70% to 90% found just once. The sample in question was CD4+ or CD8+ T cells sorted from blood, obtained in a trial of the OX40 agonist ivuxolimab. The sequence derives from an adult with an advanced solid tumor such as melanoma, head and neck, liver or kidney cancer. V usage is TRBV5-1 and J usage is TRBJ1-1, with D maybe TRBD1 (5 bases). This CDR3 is CASSLVGGTVNTEAFF. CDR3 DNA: TGTGCCAGCAGCTTGGTTGGAGGGACGGTGAACACTGAAGCTTTCTTT.